Below, 27 T cell receptor beta chains from the same sample are listed, as sequenced in a study of T cell repertoires in cytomegalovirus infection. Their cognate antigens are unknown. TCRdb itself ran the reads through MiXCR, one entry per CDR3 protein. The sample shows about 900,000 distinct CDR3 sequences, approximately 32% of them seen only once. This material consisted of cultured CD8+ T cells from PBMCs, taken from culture after CMV antigen stimulation. Receptors were obtained from a human donor in good health (CMV status not recorded). Some clones in this sample may be carry-over from other donors' samples.

CDR3: CASSHGVGGQGSREQFF. CDR3 coding DNA: TGCGCCAGCAGCCATGGGGTAGGGGGACAGGGCTCGAGGGAGCAGTTCTTC. The genes are TRBV4-3 and TRBJ2-1, with 9 bases fitting TRBD1. Germline CDR1 and CDR2: LGHNA and YSLEER. The junction had 16 bases not matched to a gene; V was cut back by 3 bases and J by 10 bases. The CDR3 loop spans 17 amino acids.

V and J are TRBV12-3 or TRBV12-4 and TRBJ2-7; the D is unclear. The CDR3 has 14 residues. V dropped 3 bases and J dropped 2 bases, with 11 bases sitting between them. CDR3 loop: CASSLTVTAYEQYF. The CDR3 DNA is TGTGCCAGCAGTTTGACGGTTACGGCCTACGAGCAGTACTTC.

V and J are TRBV10-3 and TRBJ1-5, with D possibly matching TRBD1 (5 bases). There are 15 residues in the CDR3. Trimming removed 1 base from V and 7 bases from J, with 14 bases in between. Germline lookup yields CDR1 ENHRY and CDR2 SYGVKD. CDR3 coding DNA: TGTGCCATCAGTGAGTGGGCAGGGAGGGAGCAGCCCCAGCATTTT. It encodes CAISEWAGREQPQHF.

This clonotype has just a few counts. The chain carries TRBV14 and TRBJ2-2; D ambiguous. CDR3 length: 15 residues. The V end was cut by 0 bases, the J end by 3 bases, with 8 bases between. Germline V lookup: CDR1 SGHDN, CDR2 FVKESK. In DNA, the CDR3 is TGTGCCAGCAGCCAAGACCTTCTTTACACCGGGGAGCTGTTTTTT. This sequence encodes CASSQDLLYTGELFF.

The chain recombines TRBV11-2 with TRBJ2-3; no reliable D call. CDR3 length equals 12 residues. Germline CDR1 SGHAT, CDR2 FQNNGV. Trimming took 5 bases from V and 4 from J, leaving 7 bases between them. CDR3 DNA sequence: TGTGCCAGCAGCACCCGTCCAGATACGCAGTATTTT. It specifies CASSTRPDTQYF.

The rearrangement joins TRBV6-1 to TRBJ2-7, with D unclear. Germline loops: CDR1 MNHNS, CDR2 SASEGT. This CDR3 is 15 amino acids long. Trimming took off 4 bases at V and 2 bases at J, with 15 bases between the two ends. The CDR3 loop is CASSAPRQQTYEQYF. In nucleotides, the CDR3 is TGTGCCAGCAGTGCGCCAAGACAACAAACCTACGAGCAGTACTTC.

The table lists this clonotype with many counts. Here the CDR3 reads CASSIGGAPYNEQFF. In nucleotides, the CDR3 is TGTGCCAGTAGTATAGGTGGGGCCCCCTACAATGAGCAGTTCTTC. J is TRBJ2-1 and V is TRBV19, with TRBD1 as a possible D gene (5 bases). CDR1 LNHDA and CDR2 SQIVND come from the germline V gene (reference sequence). CDR3 length equals 15 residues. The V gene lost 1 base and the J gene lost 2 bases, with 9 bases spanning the gap.

The CDR3 DNA sequence: TGTGCCAGCAGCTCCGACAGGGCCGGAGGCTACGAGCAGTACGTC. Protein: CASSSDRAGGYEQYV. The V and J genes are TRBV7-8 and TRBJ2-7, with 7 bases lining up with TRBD1. The CDR3 extends over 15 amino acids. Germline V gene lookup returns CDR1 SGHVS and CDR2 FQNEAQ. J gave up 3 bases and V 4 bases, and 9 bases lay outside the gene matches.

For this clonotype: A clone one base away is much larger, so this may be a read error. The chain carries TRBV7-2 and TRBJ1-6, with D possibly matching TRBD1 (5 bases). Germline-derived CDR1 and CDR2 are SGHTA and FQGNSA. The CDR3 contains 15 residues. Here the CDR3 reads CASSPREGILSPIHF. The DNA of the CDR3 is TGTGCCAGCAGCCCTCGTGAGGGGATCCTTTCACCCATCCACTTT.

The rearrangement joins TRBV2 to TRBJ2-1; D call uncertain. CDR1 is SNHLY, CDR2 FYNNEI, per germline. The V and J ends lost 5 bases and 6 bases respectively, with 11 bases between them. The CDR3 runs 13 residues. The CDR3 is CASSSGMGNEQFF. In DNA form, the CDR3 reads TGTGCCAGCAGTTCCGGCATGGGCAATGAGCAGTTCTTC.

The rearrangement uses TRBV12-5 and TRBJ2-3, with D possibly TRBD2 on 6 matching bases. Trimming removed 5 bases at V and 2 bases at J, with 17 bases between. CDR3 size: 16 residues. Germline lookup yields CDR1 LGHNT and CDR2 FRNRAP. CDR3 loop: CASGPQARGTTDTQYF. In DNA form, the CDR3 reads TGTGCTAGTGGTCCTCAGGCCCGGGGGACCACAGATACGCAGTATTTT.

This clonotype was observed at least ten times. The V and J genes are TRBV27 and TRBJ2-5; 7 bases match TRBD1. Germline loops: CDR1 MNHEY, CDR2 SMNVEV (reference sequence). J was trimmed by 2 bases and V by 4 bases; bases with no gene match: 19. The CDR3 totals 19 residues. CDR3 coding DNA: TGTGCCAGCAGTTCTCGACAGGGTACCCTCCCCCGTTATCAAGAGACCCAGTACTTC. As protein: CASSSRQGTLPRYQETQYF.

CDR3 bases: TGCAGCGCCCCAATGAGCTCTGGCTACACCTTC. Its translation: CSAPMSSGYTF. The chain carries TRBV29-1 and TRBJ1-2; D remains unclear. V gave up 7 bases and J gave up 7 bases, with 13 bases separating them. There are 11 residues in the CDR3. Germline lookup yields CDR1 SQVTM and CDR2 ANQGSEA. Supplemented by reference TRBV29-1 and TRBJ1-2, the full variable domain reads SAVISQKPSRDICQRGTSLTIQCQVDSQVTMMFWYRQQPGQSLTLIATANQGSEATYESGFVIDKFPISRPNLTFSTLTVSNMSPEDSSIYLCSAPMSSGYTFGSGTRLTVV.

The V and J genes are TRBV7-6 and TRBJ2-3; 11 nucleotides match TRBD2. This CDR3 is built from 18 residues. The V gene end was trimmed by 5 bases and the J gene end by 3 bases; junction bases not matched to a gene: 13. The germline V gene has CDR1 SGHVS and CDR2 FNYEAQ. CDR3 loop: CASSLGVAGGSGTDTQYF. CDR3 sequence (DNA): TGTGCCAGCAGCCTAGGGGTAGCGGGGGGGTCTGGGACAGATACGCAGTATTTT.

The chain combines TRBV7-2 with TRBJ1-2, with 7 bases aligning to TRBD1. V lost 3 bases and J lost 3; bases outside the gene matches: 13. CDR1 and CDR2 (germline): SGHTA, FQGNSA. The CDR3 has 17 residues. DNA for the CDR3: TGTGCCAGCAGCTTTACGCGAAGACAGGGAAGCGACTATGGCTACACCTTC. Translated, it gives CASSFTRRQGSDYGYTF.

The J gene is TRBJ2-1, the V gene TRBV7-9; 7 nucleotides line up with TRBD2. V shed 1 base, J shed 8 bases, and the junction held 8 bases outside the gene matches. Germline V gives CDR1 SEHNR, CDR2 FQNEAQ (reference sequence). This CDR3 comprises 15 residues. CDR3 DNA: TGTGCCAGCAGCTTAGTAGGCGGGGGAGAGGATGAGCAGTTCTTC. This codes for CASSLVGGGEDEQFF.

The J gene is TRBJ2-5, the V gene TRBV6-1; possibly TRBD1 for D (5 bases). The length of the CDR3 is 15 residues. Per the germline V gene, CDR1 is MNHNS and CDR2 is SASEGT. V was cut by 1 base and J by 0 bases, with 9 bases left in between. The DNA of the CDR3 is TGTGCCAGCAGTGAAGAGTGGGGCCACCAAGAGACCCAGTACTTC. It yields the protein CASSEEWGHQETQYF.

This clonotype showed up many times. The chain carries TRBV7-8 and TRBJ2-7; D is perhaps TRBD1 (6 bases). Trimming left V 3 bases short and J 3 bases short, with 9 bases between. The CDR3 has 13 amino acids. The germline V gene encodes CDR1 SGHVS and CDR2 FQNEAQ. In nucleotides, the CDR3 is TGTGCCAGCAGCTTTCAGGGGTACTACGAGCAGTACGTC. Residues: CASSFQGYYEQYV.

Only a few counts were recorded for this clonotype. This chain connects TRBV6-5 to TRBJ1-1; tentative D call: TRBD1 (6 bases). CDR1 MNHEY and CDR2 SVGAGI come from the germline V gene. The V and J ends lost 2 bases and 5 bases respectively, with 15 bases between them. The CDR3 loop spans 15 amino acids. The CDR3 coding sequence is TGTGCCAGCAGTTACGGTATAGGGGGTGGGACTGAAGCTTTCTTT. Amino acid sequence: CASSYGIGGGTEAFF.

This clonotype was seen a handful of times. This sequence joins TRBV27 and TRBJ2-7; no reliable D call. Trimming cost V 4 bases and J 4 bases, with 11 bases left between them. In germline, CDR1 is MNHEY, CDR2 SMNVEV (reference sequence). This CDR3 is built from 13 residues. The DNA for the CDR3 is TGTGCCAGCAGTTACGGCGCATTTTACGAGCAGTACTTC. Translation gives CASSYGAFYEQYF.

The V and J genes are TRBV12-3 or TRBV12-4 and TRBJ1-1, with D hard to call. The length of the CDR3 is 12 residues. V lost 3 bases and J 8 bases, leaving 10 bases between the germline ends. The CDR3 DNA is TGTGCCAGCAGTTTTGTCGCGGGGGAAGCTTTCTTT. As protein: CASSFVAGEAFF.

The V and J genes are TRBV7-8 and TRBJ1-1, with D possibly matching TRBD1 (6 bases). Trimming took 6 bases from V and 3 from J, leaving 17 bases between them. The germline gives CDR1 SGHVS, CDR2 FQNEAQ. CDR3 size: 15 residues. The CDR3 region is CASSKKGGVYTEAFF. CDR3 in DNA: TGTGCCAGCAGTAAGAAAGGGGGAGTTTACACTGAAGCTTTCTTT. The entire variable domain, with the rest obtained from reference TRBV7-8 and TRBJ1-1, is as follows: GAGVSQSPRYKVAKRGQDVALRCDPISGHVSLFWYQQALGQGPEFLTYFQNEAQLDKSGLPSDRFFAERPEGSVSTLKIQRTQQEDSAVYLCASSKKGGVYTEAFFGQGTRLTVV.

The chain uses TRBV9 and TRBJ2-3, with 9 bases aligning to TRBD2. The CDR3 loop spans 14 amino acids. The germline gives CDR1 SGDLS, CDR2 YYNGEE. Unmatched junction bases numbered 7, after V lost 4 bases and J lost 7 bases. The CDR3 sequence: CASSNSGSLYTQYF. The CDR3 DNA reads TGTGCCAGCAGCAATAGCGGGAGCCTCTATACGCAGTATTTT.

This clonotype appeared many times. The rearrangement joins TRBV4-2 to TRBJ2-1, with D perhaps TRBD1 or TRBD2 (5 bases each). Trimming left V 1 base short and J 8 bases short, with 6 bases between. The length of the CDR3 is 12 residues. CDR1 is LGHNA and CDR2 is YNFKEQ in the germline V gene. The CDR3 sequence: CASSQVGDEQFF. As DNA, the CDR3 is TGTGCCAGCAGCCAAGTGGGGGATGAGCAGTTCTTC.

This clonotype was observed a few times. The chain links TRBV27 to TRBJ2-1, with 14 bases lining up with TRBD2. Trimming took 0 bases from V and 6 from J; bases not matched to a gene: 4. The V gene's germline CDR1 is MNHEY and CDR2 SMNVEV (reference sequence). There are 17 residues in the CDR3. The CDR3 DNA is TGTGCCAGCAGTTTATCGGGGACTAGCGGGGGCCCCAATGAGCAGTTCTTC. Translating gives CASSLSGTSGGPNEQFF.

This clonotype was detected a few times. The chain uses TRBV27 and TRBJ1-2; D uncertain. V was clipped by 5 bases and J by 4 bases, with 11 bases between them. Germline assignment: CDR1 MNHEY and CDR2 SMNVEV (reference sequence). This CDR3 spans 13 amino acids. As DNA, the CDR3 is TGTGCCAGCAGTGAACCGGACGGCTATGGCTACACCTTC. This translates into CASSEPDGYGYTF.

This clonotype has only a few counts. V usage is TRBV7-9 and J usage is TRBJ1-2; TRBD1 agrees at 10 bases. This CDR3 spans 13 amino acids. CDR1 is SEHNR, CDR2 FQNEAQ, per germline (reference sequence). The V and J ends lost 4 bases and 6 bases, in that order; junction bases with no gene match: 2. The CDR3 bases are TGTGCCAGCAGCTGGGACAGGGGCCATGGCTACACCTTC. Its protein is CASSWDRGHGYTF.